Each of the 3 T cell receptor beta chains below was sequenced from the same sample in a study of technical replicates of blood from several donors. Generated by immunoSEQ multiplex PCR, the TCRdb table keeps only in-frame clones and is missing some. This repertoire shows around 80,000 clones, approximately 97% found once; its top ten account for around 0.33%. Sequences were obtained from T cells isolated from PBMCs. Source of these receptors: a human donor in good health.

This clone showed up just once. The gene calls are TRBV4-2 and TRBJ2-7, with 9 positions matching TRBD2. The CDR3 has 17 residues. The V gene end was trimmed by 0 bases and the J gene end by 4 bases; junction bases not matched to a gene: 10. Germline V CDR1 and CDR2: LGHNA, YNFKEQ. The CDR3 DNA follows: TGTGCCAGCAGCCAAGAAATCCAAGCGGGAGGCAAGTACGAGCAGTACTTC. This translates into CASSQEIQAGGKYEQYF.

The J gene is TRBJ2-7, the V gene TRBV28, with D possibly TRBD2 on 7 matching bases. Germline CDR1 and CDR2: MDHEN and SYDVKM. The CDR3 totals 14 residues. Between the trimmed V and J ends, which lost 0 bases and 6 bases, there was a span of 12 bases. The CDR3 region has the DNA TGTGCCAGCAGTTTATGGACAGGCGGGAGCGAGCAGTACTTC. It translates to CASSLWTGGSEQYF.

The chain has TRBV4-2 and TRBJ2-4; 9 bases line up with TRBD2. Per the germline V gene, CDR1 is LGHNA and CDR2 is YNFKEQ. With 1 base clipped from V and 9 bases from J, the junction kept 7 bases outside the gene matches. This CDR3 has 15 amino acids. CDR3 in amino acids: CASSQARGLASIQYF. The CDR3 nucleotides read TGTGCCAGCAGCCAAGCGAGAGGACTAGCGTCCATTCAGTACTTC.